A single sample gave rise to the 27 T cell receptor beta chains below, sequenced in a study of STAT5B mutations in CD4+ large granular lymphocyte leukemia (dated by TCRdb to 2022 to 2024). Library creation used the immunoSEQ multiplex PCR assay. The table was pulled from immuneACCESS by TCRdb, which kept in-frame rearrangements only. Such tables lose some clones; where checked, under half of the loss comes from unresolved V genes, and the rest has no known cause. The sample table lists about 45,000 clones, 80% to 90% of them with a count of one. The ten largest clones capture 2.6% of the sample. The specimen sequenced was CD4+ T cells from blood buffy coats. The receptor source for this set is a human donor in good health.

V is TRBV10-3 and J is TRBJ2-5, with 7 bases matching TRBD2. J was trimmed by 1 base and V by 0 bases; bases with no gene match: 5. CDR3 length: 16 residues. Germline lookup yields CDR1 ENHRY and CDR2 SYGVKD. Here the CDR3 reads CAISESLAVGQETQYF. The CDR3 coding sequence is TGTGCCATCAGTGAGTCTCTAGCGGTTGGCCAAGAGACCCAGTACTTC.

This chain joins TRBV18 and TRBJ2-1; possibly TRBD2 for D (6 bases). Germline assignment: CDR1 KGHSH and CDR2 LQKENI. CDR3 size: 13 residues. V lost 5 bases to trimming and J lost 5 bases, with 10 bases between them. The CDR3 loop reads CASSIGSDNEQFF. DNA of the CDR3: TGTGCCAGCTCAATCGGGAGCGACAATGAGCAGTTCTTC.

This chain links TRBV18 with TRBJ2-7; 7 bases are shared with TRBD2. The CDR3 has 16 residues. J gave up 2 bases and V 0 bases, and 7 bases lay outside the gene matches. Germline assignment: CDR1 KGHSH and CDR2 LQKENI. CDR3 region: CASSPPGLAEPYEQYF. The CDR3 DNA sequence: TGTGCCAGCTCACCACCTGGTCTAGCGGAGCCCTACGAGCAGTACTTC.

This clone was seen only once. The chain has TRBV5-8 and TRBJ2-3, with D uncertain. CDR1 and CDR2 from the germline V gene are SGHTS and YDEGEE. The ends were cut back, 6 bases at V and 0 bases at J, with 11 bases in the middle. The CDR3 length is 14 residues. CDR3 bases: TGTGCCAGCACCTCGGGCATAAGCACAGATACGCAGTATTTT. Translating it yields CASTSGISTDTQYF. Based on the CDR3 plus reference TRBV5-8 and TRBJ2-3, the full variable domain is EAGVTQSPTHLIKTRGQQATLRCSPISGHTSVYWYQQALGLGLQFLLWYDEGEERNRGNFPPRFSGRQFPNYSSELNVNALELEDSALYLCASTSGISTDTQYFGPGTRLTVL.

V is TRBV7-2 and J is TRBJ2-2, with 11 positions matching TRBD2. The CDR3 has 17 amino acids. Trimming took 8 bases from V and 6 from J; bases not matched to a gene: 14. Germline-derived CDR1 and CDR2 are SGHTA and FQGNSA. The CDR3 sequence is CASPRVGLAGKAGELFF. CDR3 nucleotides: TGTGCCAGCCCCCGAGTTGGACTAGCGGGTAAGGCCGGGGAGCTGTTTTTT.

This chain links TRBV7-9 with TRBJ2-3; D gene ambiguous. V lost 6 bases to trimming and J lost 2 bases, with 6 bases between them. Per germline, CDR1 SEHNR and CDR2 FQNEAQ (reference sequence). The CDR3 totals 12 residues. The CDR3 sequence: CASSIHTDTQYF. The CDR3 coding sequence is TGTGCCAGCAGTATCCACACAGATACGCAGTATTTT.

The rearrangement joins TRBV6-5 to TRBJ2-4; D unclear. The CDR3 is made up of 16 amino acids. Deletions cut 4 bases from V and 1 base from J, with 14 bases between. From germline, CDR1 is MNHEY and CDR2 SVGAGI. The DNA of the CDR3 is TGTGCCAGCAGTTCCGGAGTCTGGCGGGCCAAAAACATTCAGTACTTC. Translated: CASSSGVWRAKNIQYF.

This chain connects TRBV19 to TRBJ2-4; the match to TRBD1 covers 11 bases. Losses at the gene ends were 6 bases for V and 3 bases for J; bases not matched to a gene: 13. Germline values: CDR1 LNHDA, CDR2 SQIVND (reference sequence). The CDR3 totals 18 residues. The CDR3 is CASSTGTGGAWSKNIQYF. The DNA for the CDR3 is TGTGCCAGTAGCACCGGGACAGGGGGAGCTTGGAGCAAAAACATTCAGTACTTC.

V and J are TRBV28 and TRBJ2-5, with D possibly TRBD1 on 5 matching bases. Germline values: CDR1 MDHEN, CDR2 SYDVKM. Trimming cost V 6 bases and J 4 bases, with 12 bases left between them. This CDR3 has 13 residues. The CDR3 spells CASRSQGLETQYF. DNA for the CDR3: TGTGCCAGCAGGAGTCAGGGTTTAGAGACCCAGTACTTC.

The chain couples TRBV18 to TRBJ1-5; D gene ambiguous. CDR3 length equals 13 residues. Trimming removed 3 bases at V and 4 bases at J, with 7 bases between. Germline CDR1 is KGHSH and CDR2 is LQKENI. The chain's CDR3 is CASSPGGNQPQHF. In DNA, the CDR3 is TGTGCCAGCTCACCGGGCGGGAATCAGCCCCAGCATTTT.

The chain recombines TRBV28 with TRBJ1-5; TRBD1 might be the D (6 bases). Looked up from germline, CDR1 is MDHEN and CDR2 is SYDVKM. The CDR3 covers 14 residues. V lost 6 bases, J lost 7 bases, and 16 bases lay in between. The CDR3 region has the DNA TGTGCCAGCAGACTTCAGGGGAAAGGGCAGCCCCAGCATTTT. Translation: CASRLQGKGQPQHF.

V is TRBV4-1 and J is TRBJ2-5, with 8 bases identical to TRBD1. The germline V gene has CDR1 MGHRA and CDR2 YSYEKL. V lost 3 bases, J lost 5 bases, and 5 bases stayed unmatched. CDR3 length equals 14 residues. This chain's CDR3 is CASSQGQVRETQYF. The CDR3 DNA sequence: TGCGCCAGCAGCCAGGGACAGGTTCGGGAGACCCAGTACTTC.

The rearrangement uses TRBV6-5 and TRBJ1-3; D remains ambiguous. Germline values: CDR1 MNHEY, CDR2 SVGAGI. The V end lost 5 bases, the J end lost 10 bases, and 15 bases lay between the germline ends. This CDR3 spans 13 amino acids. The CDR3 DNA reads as TGTGCCAGCAGTCCGGACTCGGTTGGGACCATATATTTT. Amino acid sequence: CASSPDSVGTIYF.

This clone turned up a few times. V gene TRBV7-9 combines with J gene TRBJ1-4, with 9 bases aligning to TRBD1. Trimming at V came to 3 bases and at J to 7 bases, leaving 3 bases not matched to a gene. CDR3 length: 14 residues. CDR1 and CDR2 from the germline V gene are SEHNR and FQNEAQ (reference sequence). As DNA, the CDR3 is TGTGCCAGCAGCTTGGGACAGGGATCTGAAAAACTGTTTTTT. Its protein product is CASSLGQGSEKLFF.

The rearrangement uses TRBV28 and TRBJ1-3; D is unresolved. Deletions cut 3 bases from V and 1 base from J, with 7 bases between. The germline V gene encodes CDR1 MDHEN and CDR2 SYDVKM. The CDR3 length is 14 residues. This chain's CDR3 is CASSLSSSGNTIYF. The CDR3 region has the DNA TGTGCCAGCAGTTTGTCGAGTTCTGGAAACACCATATATTTT. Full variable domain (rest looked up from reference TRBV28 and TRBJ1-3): DVKVTQSSRYLVKRTGEKVFLECVQDMDHENMFWYRQDPGLGLRLIYFSYDVKMKEKGDIPEGYSVSREKKERFSLILESASTNQTSMYLCASSLSSSGNTIYFGEGSWLTVV.

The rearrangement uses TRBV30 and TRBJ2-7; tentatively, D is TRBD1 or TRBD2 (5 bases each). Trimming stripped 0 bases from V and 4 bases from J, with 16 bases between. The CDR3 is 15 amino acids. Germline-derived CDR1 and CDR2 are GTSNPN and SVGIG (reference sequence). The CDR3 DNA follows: TGTGCCTGGAGTGTGGGGGTGGTTGGTATTTACGAGCAGTACTTC. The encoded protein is CAWSVGVVGIYEQYF.

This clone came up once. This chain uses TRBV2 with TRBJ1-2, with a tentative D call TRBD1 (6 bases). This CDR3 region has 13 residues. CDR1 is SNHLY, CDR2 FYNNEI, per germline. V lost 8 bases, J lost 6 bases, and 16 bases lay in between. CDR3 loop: CASLQGRGDGYTF. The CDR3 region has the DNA TGTGCCAGCCTACAGGGAAGGGGGGATGGCTACACCTTC.

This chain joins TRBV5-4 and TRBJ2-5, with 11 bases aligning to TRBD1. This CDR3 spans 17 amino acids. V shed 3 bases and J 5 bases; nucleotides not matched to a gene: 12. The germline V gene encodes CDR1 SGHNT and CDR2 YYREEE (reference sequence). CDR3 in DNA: TGTGCCAGCAGCTCTTCCCCCGGACAGGGGGCTAGGGAGACCCAGTACTTC. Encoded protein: CASSSSPGQGARETQYF.

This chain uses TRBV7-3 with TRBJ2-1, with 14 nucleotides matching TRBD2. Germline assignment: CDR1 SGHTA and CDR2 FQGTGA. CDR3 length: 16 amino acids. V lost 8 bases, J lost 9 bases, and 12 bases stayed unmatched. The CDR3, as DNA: TGTGCCAGCGCACGACTAGCGGGAGGGCAAGGGGTTGAGCAGTTCTTC. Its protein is CASARLAGGQGVEQFF.

This CDR3 reads CASSLRGRGSTEAFF. CDR3 nucleotides: TGTGCCAGCAGCTTACGGGGGAGGGGTAGCACTGAAGCTTTCTTT. The chain is built from TRBV7-8 and TRBJ1-1, with a weak D call TRBD1 (5 bases). This CDR3 has 15 residues. From germline, CDR1 is SGHVS and CDR2 FQNEAQ. Trimming shortened V by 2 bases and J by 4 bases, and 14 bases separated the two germline ends.

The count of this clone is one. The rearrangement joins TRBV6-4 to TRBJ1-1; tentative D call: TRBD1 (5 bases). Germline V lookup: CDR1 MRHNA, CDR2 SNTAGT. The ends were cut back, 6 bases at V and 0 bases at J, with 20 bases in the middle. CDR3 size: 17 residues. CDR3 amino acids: CASSGEGQVILNTEAFF. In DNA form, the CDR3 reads TGTGCCAGCAGCGGAGAGGGGCAGGTGATCTTGAACACTGAAGCTTTCTTT.

The CDR3 DNA follows: TGTGCCAGCAGTTATCGGGACAGGGTTAACAATGAGCAGTTCTTC. Its protein is CASSYRDRVNNEQFF. This rearrangement joins TRBV6-5 to TRBJ2-1, with 9 positions matching TRBD1. With V trimmed by 3 bases and J by 5 bases, 5 bases remained unmatched. The CDR3 length is 15 residues. CDR1 and CDR2 (germline): MNHEY, SVGAGI.

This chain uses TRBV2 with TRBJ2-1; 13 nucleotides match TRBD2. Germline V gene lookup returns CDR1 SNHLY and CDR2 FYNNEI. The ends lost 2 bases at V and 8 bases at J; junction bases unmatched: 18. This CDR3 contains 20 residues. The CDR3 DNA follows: TGTGCCAGCAGTGAACGGGAAAATCGACTAGCGGGAGGAATCCTCGATGAGCAGTTCTTC. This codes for CASSERENRLAGGILDEQFF.

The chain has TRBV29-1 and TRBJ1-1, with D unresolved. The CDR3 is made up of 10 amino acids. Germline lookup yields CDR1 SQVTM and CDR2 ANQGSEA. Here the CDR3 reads CSARTSEAFF. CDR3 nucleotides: TGCAGTGCCAGGACCTCTGAAGCTTTCTTT.

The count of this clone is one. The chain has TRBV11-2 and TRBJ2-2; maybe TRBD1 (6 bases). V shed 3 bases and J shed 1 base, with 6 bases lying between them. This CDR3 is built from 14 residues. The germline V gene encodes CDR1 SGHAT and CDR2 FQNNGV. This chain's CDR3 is CASSLDRNTGELFF. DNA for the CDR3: TGTGCCAGCAGCTTGGACAGGAACACCGGGGAGCTGTTTTTT.

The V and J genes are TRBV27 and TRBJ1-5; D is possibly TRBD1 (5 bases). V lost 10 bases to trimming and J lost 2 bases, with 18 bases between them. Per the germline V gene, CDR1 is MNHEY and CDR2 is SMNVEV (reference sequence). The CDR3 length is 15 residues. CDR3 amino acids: CATPGRALCNQPQHF. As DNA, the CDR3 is TGTGCCACCCCGGGCAGGGCCCTTTGCAATCAGCCCCAGCATTTT.

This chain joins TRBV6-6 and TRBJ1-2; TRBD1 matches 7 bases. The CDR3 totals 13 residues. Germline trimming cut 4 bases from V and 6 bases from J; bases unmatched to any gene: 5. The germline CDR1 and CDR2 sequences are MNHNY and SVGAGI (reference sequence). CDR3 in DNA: TGTGCCAGCAGTTGGGGACAGTTGGATGGCTACACCTTC. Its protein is CASSWGQLDGYTF.